The rows below give T cell receptor beta chains drawn from one sample of a study of T cell responses to AZD1222 COVID-19 vaccine. Produced via immunoSEQ multiplex PCR; TCRdb's table is partial and in-frame only. The sample comprises over 110,000 clones, around 92% of which are singletons, and 10% to 15% rests with the top ten. This material consisted of peripheral blood, taken after recovery from COVID-19. These receptor sequences come from an adult who had recovered from COVID-19. Each CDR3 is given with its conserved first and last residue. Clone size appears in some rows only: once, few, many, or a class for an expanded clone.

>12|TRBJ1-2|TRBV5-1|NA
CASSLGGYGYTF
>15|TRBJ1-5|TRBV28|few
CASSLEEGGHQPQHF
>15|TRBJ1-1|TRBV25-1|NA
CASSDAQGATSEAFF
>11|TRBJ1-4|TRBV25-1|NA
CASSGNEKLFF
>13|TRBJ2-7|TRBV5-6|NA
CASSWGPGYEQYF
>14|TRBJ2-7|TRBV4-1|NA
CASSLTGGSYEQYF
>16|TRBJ2-5|TRBV5-5|NA
CASTFGPSVFQETQYF
>12|TRBJ1-2|TRBV7-9|once
CASESGDYGYTF
>17|TRBJ2-3|TRBV27|NA
CASSPRLAGAGKDTQYF
>14|TRBJ2-2|TRBV5-1|NA
CASSGTGNTGELFF
>13|TRBJ2-2|TRBV14|NA
CASSPRTAGELFF
>16|TRBJ2-2|TRBV7-2|NA
CASSSRRLVDVGELFF
>15|TRBJ2-7|TRBV2|NA
CASSDPGGLWNEQYF
>24|TRBJ2-3|TRBV21-1|NA
CASSKIIGLAGANWAPSSTDTQYF
>13|TRBJ1-5|TRBV4-2|once
CASNSGGGQPQHF
>15|TRBJ1-6|TRBV27|NA
CASPKLQLKGTPLHF
>13|TRBJ1-5|TRBV27|NA
CASSFQRGQPQHF
>12|TRBJ2-1|TRBV9|NA
CASSARGGEQFF
>15|TRBJ2-3|TRBV7-9|NA
CASSSRRLGADTQYF
>15|TRBJ1-2|TRBV7-2|NA
CASSSPPGGAYGYTF
>13|TRBJ1-1|TRBV5-6|NA
CASSFQVNTEAFF
>18|TRBJ2-4|TRBV6-6|few
CASSRGGGSGRSKNIQYF
>16|TRBJ1-6|TRBV5-1|few
CASSFSGQAYNSPLHF
>16|TRBJ1-5|TRBV27|NA
CASSLSGGRGNQPQHF